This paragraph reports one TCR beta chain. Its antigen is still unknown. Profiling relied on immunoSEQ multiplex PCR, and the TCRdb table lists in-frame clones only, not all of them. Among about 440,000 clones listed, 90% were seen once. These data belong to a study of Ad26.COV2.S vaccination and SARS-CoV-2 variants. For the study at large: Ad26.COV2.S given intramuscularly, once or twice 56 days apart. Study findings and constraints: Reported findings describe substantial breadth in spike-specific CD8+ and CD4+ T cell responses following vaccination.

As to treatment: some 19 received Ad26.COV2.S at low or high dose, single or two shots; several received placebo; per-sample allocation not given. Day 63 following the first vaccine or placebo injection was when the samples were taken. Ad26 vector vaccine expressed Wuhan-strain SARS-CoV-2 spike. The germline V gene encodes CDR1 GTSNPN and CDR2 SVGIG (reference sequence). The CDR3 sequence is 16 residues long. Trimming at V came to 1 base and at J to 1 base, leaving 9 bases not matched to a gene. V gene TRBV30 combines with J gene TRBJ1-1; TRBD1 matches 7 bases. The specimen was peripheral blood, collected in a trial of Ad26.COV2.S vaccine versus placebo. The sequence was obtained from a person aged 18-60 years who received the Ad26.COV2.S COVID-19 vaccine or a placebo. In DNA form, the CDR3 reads TGTGCCTGGAGTGGAGGACAGGTTAGCGGGAACACTGAAGCTTTCTTT. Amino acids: CAWSGGQVSGNTEAFF.